This entry lists 9 T cell receptor beta chains sequenced from one sample in a study of sequential checkpoint blockade in melanoma. Treatment in this sample: randomized to nivolumab then ipilimumab (arm A) or the reverse (arm B). Profiled with immunoSEQ multiplex PCR; TCRdb holds only in-frame clones, not every one. The sample gives 35,000 to 40,000 clones, over 75% of which show up once; around 12% is in the top ten. The sequencing used CD8+ T cells sorted from blood (inferred from file names), collected from a patient given nivolumab and ipilimumab in sequence. Receptors originate from a human donor with melanoma.

The chain carries TRBV18 and TRBJ1-2, with 10 nucleotides matching TRBD1. Trimming at V came to 0 bases and at J to 4 bases, leaving 5 bases not matched to a gene. Germline CDR1 reads KGHSH; CDR2 reads LQKENI. The CDR3 covers 16 residues. The CDR3 sequence: CASSPPDRGLFYGYTF. The CDR3 nucleotides read TGTGCCAGCTCACCACCCGACAGGGGGCTCTTCTATGGCTACACCTTC.

This chain joins TRBV9 and TRBJ1-2; D remains ambiguous. The V and J ends lost 0 bases and 7 bases respectively, with 13 bases between them. Germline V gene sequence: CDR1 SGDLS, CDR2 YYNGEE. The CDR3 runs to 14 residues. CDR3 amino acids: CASSVVEGSSGYTF. The DNA for the CDR3 is TGTGCCAGCAGCGTAGTAGAGGGCTCTAGTGGCTACACCTTC.

The chain combines TRBV25-1 with TRBJ1-5; 7 nucleotides agree with TRBD1. Germline loops: CDR1 MGHDK, CDR2 SYGVNS. This CDR3 is 14 amino acids long. The V gene end was trimmed by 6 bases and the J gene end by 3 bases; junction bases not matched to a gene: 5. CDR3 amino acids: CASSGTAFNQPQHF. The CDR3 bases are TGTGCCAGCAGCGGGACAGCATTCAATCAGCCCCAGCATTTT.

This chain uses TRBV29-1 with TRBJ1-1; D gene unclear. The germline V gene encodes CDR1 SQVTM and CDR2 ANQGSEA. This CDR3 is 11 amino acids long. V was shortened by 4 bases and J by 4 bases, with 7 bases between the two germline ends. DNA of the CDR3: TGCAGCGTTGTTCTGGCCACTGAAGCTTTCTTT. Encoded protein: CSVVLATEAFF.

The chain combines TRBV7-3 with TRBJ2-7; maybe TRBD1 (6 bases). The V end lost 9 bases, the J end lost 6 bases, and 24 bases lay between the germline ends. Looked up from germline, CDR1 is SGHTA and CDR2 is FQGTGA. The CDR3 sequence is 15 residues long. The CDR3 sequence: CARLRGWTDSSEQYV. In nucleotides, the CDR3 is TGTGCCAGGCTTCGGGGATGGACAGACTCCAGCGAGCAGTACGTC.

This chain joins TRBV9 and TRBJ1-1; weak D call: TRBD1 (5 bases). The V gene's germline CDR1 is SGDLS and CDR2 YYNGEE. Trimming stripped 4 bases from V and 5 bases from J, with 18 bases between. The CDR3 has 15 residues. The CDR3 region is CASSPHGGVVTEAFF. The CDR3, as DNA: TGTGCCAGCAGCCCTCATGGAGGGGTAGTGACTGAAGCTTTCTTT.

The CDR3 bases are TGTGCCAGCAGCTATAGGGGGCTCGACTCTTATGGCTACACCTTC. As protein: CASSYRGLDSYGYTF. V usage is TRBV7-9 and J usage is TRBJ1-2, with 7 bases lining up with TRBD1. CDR3 length: 15 amino acids. J lost 5 bases, V lost 4 bases, and 10 bases had no gene match. CDR1 SEHNR and CDR2 FQNEAQ come from the germline V gene (reference sequence).

The chain is built from TRBV5-4 and TRBJ1-2, with D unresolved. This CDR3 spans 14 amino acids. V was trimmed by 1 base and J by 7 bases, leaving 14 bases between them. Looked up from germline, CDR1 is SGHNT and CDR2 is YYREEE (reference sequence). CDR3 coding DNA: TGTGCCAGCAGCTTGAGCGGGCTCGGTCTTGGCTACACCTTC. It translates to CASSLSGLGLGYTF. The full variable domain, rest sourced from reference TRBV5-4 and TRBJ1-2, is ETGVTQSPTHLIKTRGQQVTLRCSSQSGHNTVSWYQQALGQGPQFIFQYYREEENGRGNFPPRFSGLQFPNYSSELNVNALELDDSALYLCASSLSGLGLGYTFGSGTRLTVV.

This sequence joins TRBV7-9 and TRBJ2-7, with D perhaps matching TRBD2 (6 bases). V lost 0 bases, J lost 2 bases, and 8 bases lay in between. The CDR3 spans 14 residues. Per germline, CDR1 SEHNR and CDR2 FQNEAQ (reference sequence). The CDR3 nucleotides read TGTGCCAGCAGCTTAGCGGGACTCGCCTACGAGCAGTACTTC. This encodes CASSLAGLAYEQYF.